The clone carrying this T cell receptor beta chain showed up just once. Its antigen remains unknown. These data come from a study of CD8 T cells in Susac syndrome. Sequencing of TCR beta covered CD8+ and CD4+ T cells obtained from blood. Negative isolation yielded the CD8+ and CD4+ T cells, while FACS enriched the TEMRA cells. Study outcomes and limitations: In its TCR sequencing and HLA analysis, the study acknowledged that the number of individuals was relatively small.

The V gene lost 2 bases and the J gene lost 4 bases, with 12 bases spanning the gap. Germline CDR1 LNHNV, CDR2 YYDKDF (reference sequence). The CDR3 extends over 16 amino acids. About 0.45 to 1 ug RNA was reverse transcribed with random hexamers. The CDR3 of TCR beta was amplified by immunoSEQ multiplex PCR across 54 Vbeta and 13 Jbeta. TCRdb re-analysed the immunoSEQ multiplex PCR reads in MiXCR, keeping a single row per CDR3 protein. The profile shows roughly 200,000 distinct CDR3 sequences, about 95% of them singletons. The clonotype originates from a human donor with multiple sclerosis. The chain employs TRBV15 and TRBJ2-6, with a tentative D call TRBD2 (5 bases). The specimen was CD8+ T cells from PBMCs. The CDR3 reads CATSRWGVPGANVLTF. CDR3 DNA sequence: TGTGCCACCAGCAGATGGGGAGTGCCCGGGGCCAACGTCCTGACTTTC.